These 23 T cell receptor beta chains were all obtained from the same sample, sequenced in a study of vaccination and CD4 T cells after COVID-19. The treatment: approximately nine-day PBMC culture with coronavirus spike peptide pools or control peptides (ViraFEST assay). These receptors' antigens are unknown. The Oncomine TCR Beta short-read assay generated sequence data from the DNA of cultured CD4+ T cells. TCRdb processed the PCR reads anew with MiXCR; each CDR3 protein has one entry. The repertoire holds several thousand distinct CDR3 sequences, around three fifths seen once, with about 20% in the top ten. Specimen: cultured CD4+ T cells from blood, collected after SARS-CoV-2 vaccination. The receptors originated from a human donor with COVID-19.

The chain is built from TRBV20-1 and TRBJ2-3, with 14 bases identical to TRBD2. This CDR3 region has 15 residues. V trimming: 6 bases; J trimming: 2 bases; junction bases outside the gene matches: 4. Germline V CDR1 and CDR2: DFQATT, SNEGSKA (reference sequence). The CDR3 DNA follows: TGCAGTGCGCCGGGACTAGCGGGGGCCACAGATACGCAGTATTTT. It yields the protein CSAPGLAGATDTQYF.

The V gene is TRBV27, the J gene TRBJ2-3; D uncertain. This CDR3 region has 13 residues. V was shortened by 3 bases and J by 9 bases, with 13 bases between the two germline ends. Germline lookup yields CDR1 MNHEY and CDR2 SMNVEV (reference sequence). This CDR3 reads CASSFGALRTQYF. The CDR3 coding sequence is TGTGCCAGCAGTTTCGGAGCCCTGAGGACGCAGTATTTT.

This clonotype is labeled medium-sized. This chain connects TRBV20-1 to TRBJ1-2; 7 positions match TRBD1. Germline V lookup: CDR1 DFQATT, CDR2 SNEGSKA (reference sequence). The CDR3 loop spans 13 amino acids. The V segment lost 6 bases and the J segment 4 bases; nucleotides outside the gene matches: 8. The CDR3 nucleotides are TGCAGTGCGACCGACAGGGTGGGCTATGGCTACACCTTC. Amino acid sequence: CSATDRVGYGYTF.

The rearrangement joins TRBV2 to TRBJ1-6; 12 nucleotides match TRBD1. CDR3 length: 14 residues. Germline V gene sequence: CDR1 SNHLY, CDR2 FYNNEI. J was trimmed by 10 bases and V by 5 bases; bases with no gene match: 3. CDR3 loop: CASSPGQGASPLHF. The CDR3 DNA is TGTGCCAGCAGTCCGGGACAGGGGGCATCACCCCTCCACTTT. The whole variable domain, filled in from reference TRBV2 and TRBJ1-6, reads EPEVTQTPSHQVTQMGQEVILRCVPISNHLYFYWYRQILGQKVEFLVSFYNNEISEKSEIFDDQFSVERPDGSNFTLKIRSTKLEDSAMYFCASSPGQGASPLHFGNGTRLTVT.

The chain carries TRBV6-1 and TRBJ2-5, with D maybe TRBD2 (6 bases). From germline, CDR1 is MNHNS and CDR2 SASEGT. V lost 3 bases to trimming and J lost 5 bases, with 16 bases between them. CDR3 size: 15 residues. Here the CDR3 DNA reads TGTGCCAGCAGTGACGAAAGCGTGGGGAGGGAGACCCAGTACTTC. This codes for CASSDESVGRETQYF.

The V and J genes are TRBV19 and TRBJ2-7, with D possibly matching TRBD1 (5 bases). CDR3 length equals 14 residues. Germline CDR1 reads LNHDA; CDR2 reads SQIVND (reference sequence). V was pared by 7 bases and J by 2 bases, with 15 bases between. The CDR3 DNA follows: TGTGCCAGTACCGTAGGGGCCAACACCTACGAGCAGTACTTC. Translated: CASTVGANTYEQYF.

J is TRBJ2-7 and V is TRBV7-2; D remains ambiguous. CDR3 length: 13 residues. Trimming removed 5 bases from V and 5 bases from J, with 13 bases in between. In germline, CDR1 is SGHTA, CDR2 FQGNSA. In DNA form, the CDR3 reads TGTGCCAGCAGCCTGGAAATTGTTCACGAGCAGTACTTC. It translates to CASSLEIVHEQYF.

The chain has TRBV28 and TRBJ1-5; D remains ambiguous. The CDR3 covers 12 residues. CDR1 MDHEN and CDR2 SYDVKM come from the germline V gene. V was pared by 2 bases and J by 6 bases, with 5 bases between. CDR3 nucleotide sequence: TGTGCCAGCAGTTTACGAGGTCAGCCCCAGCATTTT. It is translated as CASSLRGQPQHF.

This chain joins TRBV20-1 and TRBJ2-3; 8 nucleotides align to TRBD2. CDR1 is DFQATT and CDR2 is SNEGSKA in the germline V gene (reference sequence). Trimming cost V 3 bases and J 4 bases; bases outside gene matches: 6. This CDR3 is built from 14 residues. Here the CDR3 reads CSASSGGPSDTQYF. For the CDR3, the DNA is TGCAGTGCTAGTTCGGGGGGGCCTTCAGATACGCAGTATTTT.

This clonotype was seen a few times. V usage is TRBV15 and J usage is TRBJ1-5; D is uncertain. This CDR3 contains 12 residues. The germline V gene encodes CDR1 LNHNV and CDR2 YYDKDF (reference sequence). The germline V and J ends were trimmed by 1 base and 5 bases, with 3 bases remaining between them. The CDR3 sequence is CATSRADQPQHF. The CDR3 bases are TGTGCCACCAGCAGAGCTGATCAGCCCCAGCATTTT.

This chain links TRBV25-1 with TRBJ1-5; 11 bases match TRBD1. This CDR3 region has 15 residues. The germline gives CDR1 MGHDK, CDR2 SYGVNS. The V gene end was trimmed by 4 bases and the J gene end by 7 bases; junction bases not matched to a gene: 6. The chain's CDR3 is CASSGGQGAGQPQHF. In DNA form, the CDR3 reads TGTGCCAGCAGTGGAGGACAGGGGGCTGGGCAGCCCCAGCATTTT.

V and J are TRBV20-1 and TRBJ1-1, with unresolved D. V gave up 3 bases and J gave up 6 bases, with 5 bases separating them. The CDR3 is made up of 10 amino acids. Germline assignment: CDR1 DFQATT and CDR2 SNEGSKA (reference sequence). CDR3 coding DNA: TGCAGTGCTAGCAATTCTGAAGCTTTCTTT. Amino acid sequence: CSASNSEAFF.

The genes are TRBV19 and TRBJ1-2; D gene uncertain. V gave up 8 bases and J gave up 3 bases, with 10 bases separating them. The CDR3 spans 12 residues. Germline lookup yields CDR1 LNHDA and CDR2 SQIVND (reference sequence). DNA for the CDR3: TGTGCCAGTTCCGGGGTTTACTATGGCTACACCTTC. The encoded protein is CASSGVYYGYTF. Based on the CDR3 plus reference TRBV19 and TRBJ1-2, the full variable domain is DGGITQSPKYLFRKEGQNVTLSCEQNLNHDAMYWYRQDPGQGLRLIYYSQIVNDFQKGDIAEGYSVSREKKESFPLTVTSAQKNPTAFYLCASSGVYYGYTFGSGTRLTVV.

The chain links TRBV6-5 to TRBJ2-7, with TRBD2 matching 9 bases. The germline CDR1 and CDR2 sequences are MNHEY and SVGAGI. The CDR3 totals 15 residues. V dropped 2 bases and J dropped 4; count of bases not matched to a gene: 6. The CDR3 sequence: CASSYERRGGYEQYF. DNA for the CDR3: TGTGCCAGCAGTTACGAGAGGCGGGGGGGGTACGAGCAGTACTTC.

CDR3 protein: CASRSGPNYGYTF. CDR3 sequence (DNA): TGTGCCAGCAGGTCAGGTCCTAACTATGGCTACACCTTC. The chain combines TRBV6-4 with TRBJ1-2; D is uncertain. The V end was cut by 6 bases, the J end by 0 bases, with 8 bases between. The CDR3 runs 13 residues. In germline, CDR1 is MRHNA, CDR2 SNTAGT.

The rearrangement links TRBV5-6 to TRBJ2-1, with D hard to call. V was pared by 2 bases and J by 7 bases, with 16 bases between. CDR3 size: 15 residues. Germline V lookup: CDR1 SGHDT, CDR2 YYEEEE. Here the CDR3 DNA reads TGTGCCAGCAGCTTATCGCCCCCGGCCCATAATGAGCAGTTCTTC. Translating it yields CASSLSPPAHNEQFF.

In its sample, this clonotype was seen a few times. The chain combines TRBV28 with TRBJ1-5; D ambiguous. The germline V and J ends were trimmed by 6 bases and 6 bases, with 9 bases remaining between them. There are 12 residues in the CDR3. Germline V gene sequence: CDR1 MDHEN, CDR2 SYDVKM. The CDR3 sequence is CASRSDRQPQHF. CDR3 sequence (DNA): TGTGCCAGCAGATCCGACCGTCAGCCCCAGCATTTT.

CDR3 in DNA: TGTGCCAGCAGTTTATCAGGGGGCCTTAATAACTATGGCTACACCTTC. Translated: CASSLSGGLNNYGYTF. The genes are TRBV27 and TRBJ1-2, with 7 bases identical to TRBD1. J was trimmed by 1 base and V by 0 bases; bases with no gene match: 5. The germline CDR1 and CDR2 sequences are MNHEY and SMNVEV (reference sequence). This CDR3 is built from 16 residues.

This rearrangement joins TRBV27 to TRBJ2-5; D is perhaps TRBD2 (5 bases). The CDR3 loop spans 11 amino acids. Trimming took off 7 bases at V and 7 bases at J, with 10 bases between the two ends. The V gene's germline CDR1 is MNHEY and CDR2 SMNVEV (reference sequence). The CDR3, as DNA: TGTGCCAGCACCAAAAGCGGGACCCAGTACTTC. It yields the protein CASTKSGTQYF.

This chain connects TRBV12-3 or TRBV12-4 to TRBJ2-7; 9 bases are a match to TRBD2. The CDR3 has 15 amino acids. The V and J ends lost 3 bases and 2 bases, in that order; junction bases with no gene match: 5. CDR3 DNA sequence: TGTGCCAGCAGTTTCGGGGGCGGGGGGGCCTACGAGCAGTACTTC. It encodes CASSFGGGGAYEQYF.

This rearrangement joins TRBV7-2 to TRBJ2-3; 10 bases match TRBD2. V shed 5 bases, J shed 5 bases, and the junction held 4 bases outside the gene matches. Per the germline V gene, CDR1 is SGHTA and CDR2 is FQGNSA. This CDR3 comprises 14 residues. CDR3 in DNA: TGTGCCAGCAGCGCCTCTAGCGGGGGAGATACGCAGTATTTT. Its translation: CASSASSGGDTQYF.

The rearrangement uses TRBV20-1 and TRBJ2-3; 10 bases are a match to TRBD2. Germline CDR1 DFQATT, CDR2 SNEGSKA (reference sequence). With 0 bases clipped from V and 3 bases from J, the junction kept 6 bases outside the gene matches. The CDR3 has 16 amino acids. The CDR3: CSARDRQLAGTDTQYF. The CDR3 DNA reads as TGCAGTGCTAGAGATAGGCAACTAGCGGGGACAGATACGCAGTATTTT.

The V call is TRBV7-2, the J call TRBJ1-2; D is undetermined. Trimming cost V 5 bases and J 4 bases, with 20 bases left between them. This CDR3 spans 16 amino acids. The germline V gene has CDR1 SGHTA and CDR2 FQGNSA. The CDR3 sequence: CASSPRFQEHTYGYTF. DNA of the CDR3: TGTGCCAGCAGCCCACGGTTTCAGGAGCACACCTATGGCTACACCTTC.